This T cell receptor beta chain was sequenced for a study of cytotoxic CD8 clonotypes in ibrutinib-treated CLL. Findings and caveats of the study: Ibrutinib response saw clonality rise, and progression saw it return toward baseline.

A remark on this clone: Its antigen is currently unknown.

Repertoires were generated with immunoSEQ multiplex PCR, while TCRdb's copy carries only in-frame clones and drops some. The sample has about 300,000 clones, 76% seen once. CDR1 and CDR2 from the germline V gene are SGHVS and FQNEAQ. V lost 5 bases and J 2 bases, leaving 25 bases between the germline ends. The CDR3 has 19 residues. The material sequenced was PBMCs, taken at disease progression, from a patient treated with ibrutinib. This TCR came from a human donor with chronic lymphocytic leukemia. This chain uses TRBV7-8 with TRBJ2-1; a possible D gene is TRBD2 (7 bases). CDR3 sequence: CASSQAYGGGGMAYNEQFF. The DNA for the CDR3 is TGTGCCAGCAGCCAGGCTTACGGGGGCGGGGGAATGGCCTACAATGAGCAGTTCTTC.